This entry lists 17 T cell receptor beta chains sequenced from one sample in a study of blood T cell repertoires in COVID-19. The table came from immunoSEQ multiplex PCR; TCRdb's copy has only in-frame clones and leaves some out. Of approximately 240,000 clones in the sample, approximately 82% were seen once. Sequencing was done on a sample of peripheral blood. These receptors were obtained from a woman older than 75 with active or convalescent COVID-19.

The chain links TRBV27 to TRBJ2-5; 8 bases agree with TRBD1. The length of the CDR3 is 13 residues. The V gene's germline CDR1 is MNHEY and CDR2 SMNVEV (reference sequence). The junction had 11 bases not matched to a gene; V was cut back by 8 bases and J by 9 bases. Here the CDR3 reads CASGPTGAYAQYF. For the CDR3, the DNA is TGTGCCAGCGGCCCGACAGGGGCCTACGCCCAGTACTTC.

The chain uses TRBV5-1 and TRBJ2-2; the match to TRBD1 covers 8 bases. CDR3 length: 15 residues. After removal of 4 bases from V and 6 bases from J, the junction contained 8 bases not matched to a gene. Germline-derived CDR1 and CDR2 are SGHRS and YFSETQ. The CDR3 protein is CASSRQGNGPGELFF. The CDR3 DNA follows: TGCGCCAGCAGCCGACAGGGGAATGGTCCCGGGGAGCTGTTTTTT.

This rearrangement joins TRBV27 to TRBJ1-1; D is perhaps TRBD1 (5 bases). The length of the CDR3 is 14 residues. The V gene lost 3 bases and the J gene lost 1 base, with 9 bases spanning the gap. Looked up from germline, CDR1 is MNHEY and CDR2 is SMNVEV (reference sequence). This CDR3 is CASSFQGANTEAFF. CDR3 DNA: TGTGCCAGCAGTTTTCAGGGTGCGAACACTGAAGCTTTCTTT.

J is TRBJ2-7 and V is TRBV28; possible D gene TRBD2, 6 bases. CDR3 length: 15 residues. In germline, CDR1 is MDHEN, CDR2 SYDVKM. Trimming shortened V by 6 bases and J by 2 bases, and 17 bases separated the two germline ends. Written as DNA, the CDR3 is TGTGCCAGCAGCCTCGGGACTCCAAACACCTACGAGCAGTACTTC. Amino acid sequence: CASSLGTPNTYEQYF.

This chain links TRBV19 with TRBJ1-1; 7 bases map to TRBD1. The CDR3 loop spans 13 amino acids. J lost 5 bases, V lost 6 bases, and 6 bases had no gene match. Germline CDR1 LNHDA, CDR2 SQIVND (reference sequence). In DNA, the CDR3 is TGTGCCAGTAGCGACAGGGTGGCAACTGAAGCTTTCTTT. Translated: CASSDRVATEAFF.

The CDR3 reads CASSLGVRSYTF. The CDR3 DNA sequence: TGTGCCAGCAGCTTAGGCGTCAGGAGCTACACCTTC. The rearrangement joins TRBV7-8 to TRBJ1-2; D unresolved. V lost 1 base to trimming and J lost 9 bases, with 9 bases between them. The CDR3 is made up of 12 amino acids. Germline V lookup: CDR1 SGHVS, CDR2 FQNEAQ.

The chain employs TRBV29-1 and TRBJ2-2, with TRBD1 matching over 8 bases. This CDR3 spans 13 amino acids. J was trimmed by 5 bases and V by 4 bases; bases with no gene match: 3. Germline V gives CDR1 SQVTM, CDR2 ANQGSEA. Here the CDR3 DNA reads TGCAGCGTTGTTCGGACAGGGACCGGGGAGCTGTTTTTT. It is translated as CSVVRTGTGELFF.

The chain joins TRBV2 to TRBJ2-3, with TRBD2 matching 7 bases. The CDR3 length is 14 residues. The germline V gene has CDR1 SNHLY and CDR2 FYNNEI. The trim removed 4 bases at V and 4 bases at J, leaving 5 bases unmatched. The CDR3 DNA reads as TGTGCCAGCAGTGGAGTGACTAGCTCAGATACGCAGTATTTT. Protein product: CASSGVTSSDTQYF.

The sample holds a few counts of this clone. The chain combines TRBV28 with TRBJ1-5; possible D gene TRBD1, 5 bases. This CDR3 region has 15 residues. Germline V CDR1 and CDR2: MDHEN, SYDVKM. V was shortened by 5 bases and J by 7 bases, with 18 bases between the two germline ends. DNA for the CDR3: TGTGCCAGCAGTCCAGGAGGGGAGGGAGAACAGCCCCAGCATTTT. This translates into CASSPGGEGEQPQHF.

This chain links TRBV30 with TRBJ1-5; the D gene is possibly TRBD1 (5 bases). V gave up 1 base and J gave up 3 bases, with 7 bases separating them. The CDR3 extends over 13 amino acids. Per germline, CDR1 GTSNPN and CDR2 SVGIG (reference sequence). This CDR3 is CAWSGRVNQPQHF. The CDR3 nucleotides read TGTGCCTGGAGTGGCAGGGTCAATCAGCCCCAGCATTTT.

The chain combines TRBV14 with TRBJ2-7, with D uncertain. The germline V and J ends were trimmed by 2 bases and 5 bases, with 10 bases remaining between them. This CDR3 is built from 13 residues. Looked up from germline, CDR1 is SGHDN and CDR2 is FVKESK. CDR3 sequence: CASSQQVFNEQYF. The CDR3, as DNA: TGTGCCAGCAGCCAACAGGTTTTCAACGAGCAGTACTTC.

The CDR3 bases are TGTGCCAGCAGCCGGGTTTCGGGGTGGGAGCAGTACTTC. Translated, it gives CASSRVSGWEQYF. The chain joins TRBV6-5 to TRBJ2-7, with D perhaps matching TRBD2 (5 bases). Trimming shortened V by 6 bases and J by 7 bases, and 16 bases separated the two germline ends. The CDR3 has 13 residues. Germline V lookup: CDR1 MNHEY, CDR2 SVGAGI.

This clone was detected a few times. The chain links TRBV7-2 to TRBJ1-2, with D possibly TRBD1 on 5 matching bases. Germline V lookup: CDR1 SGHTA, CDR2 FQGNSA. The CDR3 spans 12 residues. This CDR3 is CAEEAGGYGYTF. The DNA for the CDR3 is TGTGCGGAAGAGGCCGGGGGCTATGGCTACACCTTC.

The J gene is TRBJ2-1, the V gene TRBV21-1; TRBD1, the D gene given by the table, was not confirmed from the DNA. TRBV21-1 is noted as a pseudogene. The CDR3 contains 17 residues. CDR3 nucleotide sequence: TGTGCCAGCAGCATAATCGGCAGGGGGGTTTCGTCCAGTGAGCAGTTCTTC. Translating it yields CASSIIGRGVSSSEQFF.

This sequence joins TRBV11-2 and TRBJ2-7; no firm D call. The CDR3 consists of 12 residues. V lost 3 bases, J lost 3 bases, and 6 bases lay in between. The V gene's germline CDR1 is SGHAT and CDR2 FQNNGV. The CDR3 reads CASSFSLYEQYF. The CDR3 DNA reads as TGTGCCAGCAGCTTCTCCCTCTACGAGCAGTACTTC.

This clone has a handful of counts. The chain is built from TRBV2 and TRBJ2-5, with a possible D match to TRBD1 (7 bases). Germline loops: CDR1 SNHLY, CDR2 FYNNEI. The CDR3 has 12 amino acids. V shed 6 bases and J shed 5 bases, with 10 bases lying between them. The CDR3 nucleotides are TGTGCCAGCAGGACAGGGAGGGAGACCCAGTACTTC. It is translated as CASRTGRETQYF.

The CDR3 region is CASSPYGRYDEQFF. The CDR3 coding sequence is TGTGCCAGTAGTCCTTATGGGCGTTACGATGAGCAGTTCTTC. The rearrangement links TRBV19 to TRBJ2-1; D gene unclear. Germline lookup yields CDR1 LNHDA and CDR2 SQIVND (reference sequence). The CDR3 is 14 residues long. Trimming removed 5 bases at V and 8 bases at J, with 16 bases between.